The clone carrying this T cell receptor beta chain has at least ten counts. This entry is derived from a study of T cells in Graves' hyperthyroidism and ophthalmopathy. CDR1 and CDR2 (germline): DFQATT, SNEGSKA (reference sequence). V was cut by 2 bases and J by 1 base, with 20 bases left in between. The CDR3 has 17 amino acids. RNA transcripts provided the source from which TCR beta CDR3 regions were amplified. HTBI primers drove first-round RT-PCR of the TCR CDR3. TCRdb re-derived calls from the multiplex PCR reads in MiXCR, one entry per CDR3 protein. The sample records over 250,000 distinct CDR3 sequences, about a sixth being singletons.

The sequenced sample consisted of blood. This clonotype was sampled from a woman in her fifties or sixties with Graves' ophthalmopathy. This chain joins TRBV20-1 and TRBJ2-5; possible D gene TRBD2, 6 bases. The CDR3 sequence: CSARSLRGGSVQETQYF. The CDR3 DNA reads TGCAGTGCTAGATCTCTGCGGGGCGGTTCGGTCCAAGAGACCCAGTACTTC.